A selection of T cell receptor beta chains follows, all from one sample in a study of a mutant IDH1 vaccine in newly diagnosed glioma. Only in-frame clones appear in the TCRdb table, and some are missing; sequencing was by immunoSEQ multiplex PCR. The sample has tens of thousands of clones; about 90% are singletons. For these receptors, no antigen is known. Specimen: PBMCs, collected from a glioma patient whose treatment included an IDH1 peptide vaccine. Receptors originate from a woman aged 50 to 60 with glioma. Both conserved end residues are part of each CDR3. Each record gives: clone size, CDR3 length, V gene, J gene, D gene, CDR3 DNA, CDR3 protein. The D gene is left open where the match is weak. Only some rows state a clone size, as once, few, many or a class for expanded clones.

abundance: NA
len: 13
v_gene: TRBV19
j_gene: TRBJ1-5
d_gene: NA
CDR3nt: TGTGCCAGTAGGGGCCGGGGCTCTCAGCCCCAGCATTTT
CDR3aa: CASRGRGSQPQHF

abundance: NA
len: 15
v_gene: TRBV7-2
j_gene: TRBJ1-4
d_gene: NA
CDR3nt: TGTGCCAGCTTGCCAGGGAGGGACGGTAATGAAAAACTGTTTTTT
CDR3aa: CASLPGRDGNEKLFF

abundance: NA
len: 12
v_gene: TRBV18
j_gene: TRBJ2-7
d_gene: NA
CDR3nt: TGTGCCAGCCTCAAGGAGGGAGGTGAGCAGTACTTC
CDR3aa: CASLKEGGEQYF

abundance: NA
len: 13
v_gene: TRBV27
j_gene: TRBJ1-4
d_gene: NA
CDR3nt: TGTGCCAGTACGGCAGGGCTTAATGAAAAACTGTTTTTT
CDR3aa: CASTAGLNEKLFF

abundance: once
len: 13
v_gene: TRBV27
j_gene: TRBJ2-3
d_gene: NA
CDR3nt: TGTGCCAGCCTCGGCGGGAGCACAGATACGCAGTATTTT
CDR3aa: CASLGGSTDTQYF

abundance: NA
len: 14
v_gene: TRBV11-3
j_gene: TRBJ2-2
d_gene: TRBD1
CDR3nt: TGTGCCAGCAGCGACAGGGAAAACACCGGGGAGCTGTTTTTT
CDR3aa: CASSDRENTGELFF

abundance: NA
len: 16
v_gene: TRBV6-6
j_gene: TRBJ2-7
d_gene: TRBD2
CDR3nt: TGTGCCAGCAGTTACGTCGCTAGCGGTCCCTTCTACGAGCAGTACTTC
CDR3aa: CASSYVASGPFYEQYF

abundance: NA
len: 13
v_gene: TRBV28
j_gene: TRBJ1-1
d_gene: TRBD1
CDR3nt: TGTGCCAGCAGTACGACAGGGCGGGCTGAAGCTTTCTTT
CDR3aa: CASSTTGRAEAFF

abundance: NA
len: 16
v_gene: TRBV4-2
j_gene: TRBJ2-7
d_gene: TRBD1
CDR3nt: TGTGCCAGCAGCCAAGTGGGGACAGGGGAGCCCTACGAGCAGTACTTC
CDR3aa: CASSQVGTGEPYEQYF

abundance: NA
len: 14
v_gene: TRBV6-4
j_gene: TRBJ2-1
d_gene: TRBD2
CDR3nt: TGTGCCAGCAGTGCCACGGGGGGGACCAATGAGCAGTTCTTC
CDR3aa: CASSATGGTNEQFF

abundance: few
len: 15
v_gene: TRBV11-2
j_gene: TRBJ1-6
d_gene: NA
CDR3nt: TGTGCCAGCAGCCGGGTGGCGGATTGGAATTCACCCCTCCACTTT
CDR3aa: CASSRVADWNSPLHF

abundance: NA
len: 12
v_gene: TRBV28
j_gene: TRBJ2-1
d_gene: NA
CDR3nt: TGTGCCAGCAGTCTACAATACAATGAGCAGTTCTTC
CDR3aa: CASSLQYNEQFF

abundance: NA
len: 15
v_gene: TRBV5-1
j_gene: TRBJ2-1
d_gene: NA
CDR3nt: TGCGCCAGCAGCCCGGAACCGGGACGGGGCAATGAGCAGTTCTTC
CDR3aa: CASSPEPGRGNEQFF

abundance: NA
len: 15
v_gene: TRBV28
j_gene: TRBJ2-7
d_gene: NA
CDR3nt: TGTGCCAGCAGCCGCAGGGCAGGGGCCTCCTACGAGCAGTACTTC
CDR3aa: CASSRRAGASYEQYF

abundance: NA
len: 13
v_gene: TRBV6-5
j_gene: TRBJ2-7
d_gene: NA
CDR3nt: TGTGCCAGCAGCCGGGACGCCAACTACGAGCAGTACTTC
CDR3aa: CASSRDANYEQYF

abundance: NA
len: 15
v_gene: TRBV6-5
j_gene: TRBJ2-7
d_gene: NA
CDR3nt: TGTGCCAGCAGTTACAGAGAGGGGTGGGTCTACGAGCAGTACTTC
CDR3aa: CASSYREGWVYEQYF

abundance: NA
len: 15
v_gene: TRBV18
j_gene: TRBJ2-3
d_gene: NA
CDR3nt: TGTGCCAGCTCACCCCGGGACTCCCCGGGAGATACGCAGTATTTT
CDR3aa: CASSPRDSPGDTQYF

abundance: few
len: 14
v_gene: TRBV5-1
j_gene: TRBJ1-2
d_gene: NA
CDR3nt: TGCGCCAGCAGCACCGGACAGACCCCTCTAGGCTACACCTTC
CDR3aa: CASSTGQTPLGYTF

abundance: NA
len: 14
v_gene: TRBV4-1
j_gene: TRBJ1-1
d_gene: NA
CDR3nt: TGCGCCAGCAGCCACCTTTACAGGGTCACTGAAGCTTTCTTT
CDR3aa: CASSHLYRVTEAFF

abundance: NA
len: 15
v_gene: TRBV6-5
j_gene: TRBJ1-1
d_gene: TRBD1
CDR3nt: TGTGCCAGCAGTTCCCGGGACAGGCTTGATACTGAAGCTTTCTTT
CDR3aa: CASSSRDRLDTEAFF

abundance: NA
len: 16
v_gene: TRBV2
j_gene: TRBJ2-7
d_gene: NA
CDR3nt: TGTGCCAGCAGCGCCAGACTAGGCAGGGGGGGGGACGAGCAGTACTTC
CDR3aa: CASSARLGRGGDEQYF

abundance: NA
len: 14
v_gene: TRBV6-6
j_gene: TRBJ2-3
d_gene: NA
CDR3nt: TGTGCCAGCAGTTACAAGGCTAGCGCAGATACGCAGTATTTT
CDR3aa: CASSYKASADTQYF

abundance: NA
len: 12
v_gene: TRBV2
j_gene: TRBJ2-1
d_gene: NA
CDR3nt: TGTGCCAGCAGATTCCTAGGTGGTGAGCAGTTCTTC
CDR3aa: CASRFLGGEQFF

abundance: NA
len: 16
v_gene: TRBV23-1
j_gene: TRBJ2-7
d_gene: TRBD1
CDR3nt: TGCGCCAGCAGCCACGAGCGGGACAGGGTGGCCTACGAGCAGTACTTC
CDR3aa: CASSHERDRVAYEQYF

abundance: NA
len: 14
v_gene: TRBV9
j_gene: TRBJ2-5
d_gene: TRBD1
CDR3nt: TGTGCCAGCAGCGTAGCTCCAGGGGGTTGGACCCAGTACTTC
CDR3aa: CASSVAPGGWTQYF

abundance: NA
len: 13
v_gene: TRBV30
j_gene: TRBJ1-3
d_gene: NA
CDR3nt: TGTGCCTGGATGACGGACCTAGGAAACACCATATATTTT
CDR3aa: CAWMTDLGNTIYF

abundance: few
len: 19
v_gene: TRBV7-9
j_gene: TRBJ2-7
d_gene: NA
CDR3nt: TGTGCCAGCAGCTCTTGGACAGAATTGGCCCTGAGGTTCGGCTACGAGCAGTACTTC
CDR3aa: CASSSWTELALRFGYEQYF

abundance: NA
len: 12
v_gene: TRBV4-1
j_gene: TRBJ1-2
d_gene: NA
CDR3nt: TGCGCCAGCAGCCCGACAGGCTATGGCTACACCTTC
CDR3aa: CASSPTGYGYTF

abundance: NA
len: 16
v_gene: TRBV6-1
j_gene: TRBJ2-1
d_gene: NA
CDR3nt: TGTGCCAGCAGTGAATTTGACTGGGAAAGAACAAATGAGCAGTTCTTC
CDR3aa: CASSEFDWERTNEQFF

abundance: NA
len: 14
v_gene: TRBV2
j_gene: TRBJ2-3
d_gene: NA
CDR3nt: TGTGCCAGCATCTTTGGACGGGACAACGGGGCGCAGTATTTT
CDR3aa: CASIFGRDNGAQYF

abundance: NA
len: 15
v_gene: TRBV12-5
j_gene: TRBJ2-3
d_gene: TRBD1
CDR3nt: TGTGCTAGTGGGTTTCCCGGGACAGTCACAGATACGCAGTATTTT
CDR3aa: CASGFPGTVTDTQYF

abundance: NA
len: 14
v_gene: TRBV4-1
j_gene: TRBJ1-1
d_gene: NA
CDR3nt: TGCGCCAGCAGCCAAGACGCGGAGAACACTGAAGCTTTCTTT
CDR3aa: CASSQDAENTEAFF

abundance: NA
len: 15
v_gene: TRBV7-9
j_gene: TRBJ1-5
d_gene: TRBD1
CDR3nt: TGTGCCAGCAGTCGCACAGGGGATAGCAATCAGCCCCAGCATTTT
CDR3aa: CASSRTGDSNQPQHF